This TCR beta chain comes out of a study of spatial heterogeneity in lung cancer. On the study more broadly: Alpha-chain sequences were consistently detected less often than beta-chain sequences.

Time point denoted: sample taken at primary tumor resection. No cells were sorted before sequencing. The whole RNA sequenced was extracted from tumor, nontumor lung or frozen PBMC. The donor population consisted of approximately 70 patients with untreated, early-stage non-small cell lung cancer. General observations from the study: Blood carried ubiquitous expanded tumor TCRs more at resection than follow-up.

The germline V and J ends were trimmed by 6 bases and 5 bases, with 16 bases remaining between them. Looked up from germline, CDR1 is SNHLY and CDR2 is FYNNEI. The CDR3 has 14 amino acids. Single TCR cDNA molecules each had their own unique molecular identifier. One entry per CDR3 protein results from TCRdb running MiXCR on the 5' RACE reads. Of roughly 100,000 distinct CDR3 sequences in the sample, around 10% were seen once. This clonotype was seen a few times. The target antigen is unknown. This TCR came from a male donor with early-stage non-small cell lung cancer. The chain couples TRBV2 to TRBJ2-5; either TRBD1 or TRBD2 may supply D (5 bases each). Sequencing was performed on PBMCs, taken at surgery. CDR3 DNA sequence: TGTGCCAGCAGGGACGGGACCCCCGCCGAGACCCAGTACTTC. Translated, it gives CASRDGTPAETQYF.